The 21 T cell receptor beta chains reported below all come from one sample, sequenced in a study of T cells in Graves' hyperthyroidism and ophthalmopathy. RNA transcripts gave rise to amplified TCR beta CDR3 regions. HTBI primers drove first-round RT-PCR of the TCR CDR3. TCRdb reanalysed the multiplex PCR reads using MiXCR and keeps one entry per CDR3 protein. Among 500,000 to 550,000 distinct CDR3 sequences listed, less than 25% were seen once. Specimen: blood. The source is a man between 18 and 35 years old with Graves' hyperthyroidism.

The J gene is TRBJ2-7, the V gene TRBV10-3, with D hard to call. This CDR3 contains 13 residues. Germline CDR1 is ENHRY and CDR2 is SYGVKD. With 10 bases removed from V and 4 bases from J, the gap between germline ends came to 17 bases. This CDR3 is CATEDGSGYEQYF. DNA of the CDR3: TGTGCCACCGAGGACGGTTCTGGTTACGAGCAGTACTTC.

The chain combines TRBV24-1 with TRBJ2-5; 11 bases are shared with TRBD1. Germline V lookup: CDR1 KGHDR, CDR2 SFDVKD. CDR3 size: 16 residues. V gave up 4 bases and J gave up 9 bases; unmatched junction bases: 12. The CDR3 region is CATSERPGQGDEAQYF. The CDR3 nucleotides are TGTGCCACCAGTGAAAGACCGGGACAGGGGGACGAGGCCCAGTACTTC.

This sequence joins TRBV6-1 and TRBJ1-2; possible D gene TRBD1, 6 bases. The germline V and J ends were trimmed by 6 bases and 1 base, with 12 bases remaining between them. The CDR3 has 14 amino acids. Germline assignment: CDR1 MNHNS and CDR2 SASEGT. Here the CDR3 reads CASRTTGNNYGYTF. CDR3 coding DNA: TGTGCCAGCAGGACGACAGGCAATAACTATGGCTACACCTTC.

In its sample, this clonotype was seen many times. CDR3 coding DNA: TGTGCCAGCAGCTCTGGGGCTCAGCCCCAGCATTTT. Protein sequence: CASSSGAQPQHF. This chain connects TRBV6-5 to TRBJ1-5, with D perhaps TRBD1 (5 bases). In germline, CDR1 is MNHEY, CDR2 SVGAGI. V lost 6 bases and J 6 bases, leaving 9 bases between the germline ends. The CDR3 contains 12 residues.

This clonotype was picked up many times. The chain is built from TRBV19 and TRBJ2-7; D possibly corresponds to TRBD2 (6 bases). CDR1 and CDR2 (germline): LNHDA, SQIVND (reference sequence). This CDR3 comprises 14 residues. V was clipped by 3 bases and J by 2 bases, with 11 bases between them. CDR3: CASSIRDSTYEQYF. CDR3 bases: TGTGCCAGTAGTATCCGGGACTCCACCTACGAGCAGTACTTC. The full variable domain, in which reference TRBV19 and TRBJ2-7 provide the parts outside the CDR3, is DGGITQSPKYLFRKEGQNVTLSCEQNLNHDAMYWYRQDPGQGLRLIYYSQIVNDFQKGDIAEGYSVSREKKESFPLTVTSAQKNPTAFYLCASSIRDSTYEQYFGPGTRLTVT.

This clonotype was detected many times. This chain joins TRBV11-2 and TRBJ1-1, with D unresolved. V lost 7 bases to trimming and J lost 1 base, with 19 bases between them. This CDR3 region has 16 residues. Germline loops: CDR1 SGHAT, CDR2 FQNNGV. CDR3 nucleotide sequence: TGTGCCAGCACCACCCTGAAACGACTTGGGAACACTGAAGCTTTCTTT. This translates into CASTTLKRLGNTEAFF. The full variable domain, rest sourced from reference TRBV11-2 and TRBJ1-1, is EAGVAQSPRYKIIEKRQSVAFWCNPISGHATLYWYQQILGQGPKLLIQFQNNGVVDDSQLPKDRFSAERLKGVDSTLKIQPAKLEDSAVYLCASTTLKRLGNTEAFFGQGTRLTVV.

This clonotype was counted ten times or more. The V call is TRBV6-4, the J call TRBJ2-2, with D perhaps TRBD2 (6 bases). The length of the CDR3 is 14 residues. Germline V gene lookup returns CDR1 MRHNA and CDR2 SNTAGT. The V end was cut by 8 bases, the J end by 3 bases, with 13 bases between. CDR3 coding DNA: TGTGCCAGCTCCAGGAGGGCAGACACCGGGGAGCTGTTTTTT. Protein sequence: CASSRRADTGELFF.

This clonotype was recorded many times. The chain employs TRBV12-3 or TRBV12-4 and TRBJ1-1, with D uncertain. The V end was cut by 3 bases, the J end by 1 base, with 18 bases between. The CDR3 is 17 residues long. Here the CDR3 DNA reads TGTGCCAGCAGTTTGGGTTTCGGGAGGGAGGGGAACACTGAAGCTTTCTTT. Its protein is CASSLGFGREGNTEAFF.

V and J are TRBV7-8 and TRBJ2-5; 13 bases fit TRBD2. Germline V gene data show CDR1 as SGHVS and CDR2 as FQNEAQ. The CDR3 runs to 15 residues. The junction had 8 bases not matched to a gene; V was cut back by 8 bases and J by 5 bases. The DNA for the CDR3 is TGTGCCAGCGGGGGACCGGGACTAGCGGGGGAGACCCAGTACTTC. The encoded protein is CASGGPGLAGETQYF.

This clonotype has a count of ten or more. The chain combines TRBV29-1 with TRBJ1-1; no clear D gene. V lost 5 bases to trimming and J lost 0 bases, with 16 bases between them. The germline CDR1 and CDR2 sequences are SQVTM and ANQGSEA. The CDR3 consists of 15 residues. DNA for the CDR3: TGCAGCGTTTTCATTTCCCAGAGCTTGAACACTGAAGCTTTCTTT. This translates into CSVFISQSLNTEAFF.

The CDR3 loop is CASSPERTGTIYF. CDR3 sequence (DNA): TGTGCCAGCTCACCCGAACGGACAGGGACCATATATTTT. The J gene is TRBJ1-3, the V gene TRBV18; 8 positions match TRBD1. V shed 3 bases, J shed 10 bases, and the junction held 5 bases outside the gene matches. This CDR3 has 13 residues. The germline V gene encodes CDR1 KGHSH and CDR2 LQKENI.

This clonotype was seen many times. The V call is TRBV20-1, the J call TRBJ1-5; 10 bases match TRBD1. The CDR3 is made up of 14 amino acids. Germline CDR1 reads DFQATT; CDR2 reads SNEGSKA (reference sequence). V was clipped by 5 bases and J by 7 bases; unmatched bases: 8. CDR3 residues: CSAPWGQGLQPQHF. As DNA, the CDR3 is TGCAGTGCTCCCTGGGGACAGGGGTTACAGCCCCAGCATTTT.

This clonotype occurred a few times. One junction end does not reproduce the germline sequence, and a read error may be involved. V and J are TRBV6-1 and TRBJ1-5; D is ambiguous. The CDR3 covers 16 residues. The germline gives CDR1 MNHNS, CDR2 SASEGT. The CDR3 reads CASSEGRYYSNQPQHF. The CDR3 DNA follows: TGTGCCAGCAGTGAAGGCAGGTATTATAGCAATCAGCCTCAGCATTTT.

This clonotype was counted at least ten times. The chain carries TRBV4-1 and TRBJ2-7; tentative D call: TRBD2 (5 bases). V lost 1 base to trimming and J lost 2 bases, with 12 bases between them. The CDR3 length is 15 residues. Germline V lookup: CDR1 MGHRA, CDR2 YSYEKL. This CDR3 is CASSQAEDGTYEQYF. The CDR3 bases are TGCGCCAGCAGCCAAGCTGAGGACGGGACCTACGAGCAGTACTTC.

In this sample, this clonotype turned up many times. V gene TRBV5-1 combines with J gene TRBJ1-1; no clear D. The CDR3 sequence is 14 residues long. Deletions cut 2 bases from V and 1 base from J, with 9 bases between. The germline CDR1 and CDR2 sequences are SGHRS and YFSETQ. This CDR3 is CASSLAPENTEAFF. In DNA, the CDR3 is TGCGCCAGCAGCTTAGCCCCGGAGAACACTGAAGCTTTCTTT.

A few counts support this clonotype. The conserved final phenylalanine or tryptophan is absent from the CDR3, which likely points to a read error. V is TRBV10-3 and J is TRBJ2-4; possibly TRBD2 for D (5 bases). V was cut by 6 bases and J by 6 bases, with 9 bases left in between. Germline-derived CDR1 and CDR2 are ENHRY and SYGVKD. This CDR3 is built from 12 residues. The CDR3 sequence: CAISRGGNIQYL. The CDR3 region has the DNA TGTGCCATCAGCCGGGGTGGAAACATTCAGTACCTC.

The chain links TRBV20-1 to TRBJ2-5; D not certain. This CDR3 contains 12 residues. Trimming removed 6 bases at V and 4 bases at J, with 12 bases between. Germline-derived CDR1 and CDR2 are DFQATT and SNEGSKA (reference sequence). The CDR3 reads CSAGLGPETQYF. Written as DNA, the CDR3 is TGCAGTGCAGGCCTAGGGCCAGAGACCCAGTACTTC.

A few counts support this clonotype. The rearrangement joins TRBV7-8 to TRBJ1-5; D unclear. The CDR3 length is 13 residues. From germline, CDR1 is SGHVS and CDR2 FQNEAQ. V lost 2 bases to trimming and J lost 5 bases, with 7 bases between them. The CDR3 region is CASSLNPDQPQHF. The DNA for the CDR3 is TGTGCCAGCAGCTTAAATCCCGATCAGCCCCAGCATTTT.

This clonotype was seen at least ten times. The chain has TRBV6-1 and TRBJ1-5, with D perhaps matching TRBD1 (6 bases). The CDR3 loop spans 13 amino acids. V lost 8 bases, J lost 6 bases, and 14 bases lay in between. CDR1 is MNHNS, CDR2 SASEGT, per germline. The CDR3 nucleotides are TGTGCCAGCCTCTACAGGGAAGGTCAGCCCCAGCATTTT. As protein: CASLYREGQPQHF.

This clonotype was observed many times. The chain uses TRBV6-2 or TRBV6-3 and TRBJ2-4, with D perhaps assigned TRBD1 or TRBD2 (5 bases each). V was pared by 2 bases and J by 2 bases, with 13 bases between. Germline CDR1 is MNHEY and CDR2 is SVGEGT. This CDR3 has 16 residues. The CDR3 region has the DNA TGTGCCAGCAGTTACACGGCCCCGGGACCCAAAAACATTCAGTACTTC. Translated: CASSYTAPGPKNIQYF.

This clonotype was seen at least ten times. The chain links TRBV10-3 to TRBJ1-2; 8 nucleotides agree with TRBD1. The CDR3 runs 13 residues. The germline CDR1 and CDR2 sequences are ENHRY and SYGVKD. Trimming removed 7 bases from V and 3 bases from J; junction bases left unmatched: 4. CDR3 region: CAITDREDYGYTF. The CDR3 DNA follows: TGTGCCATCACGGACAGGGAAGACTATGGCTACACCTTC.